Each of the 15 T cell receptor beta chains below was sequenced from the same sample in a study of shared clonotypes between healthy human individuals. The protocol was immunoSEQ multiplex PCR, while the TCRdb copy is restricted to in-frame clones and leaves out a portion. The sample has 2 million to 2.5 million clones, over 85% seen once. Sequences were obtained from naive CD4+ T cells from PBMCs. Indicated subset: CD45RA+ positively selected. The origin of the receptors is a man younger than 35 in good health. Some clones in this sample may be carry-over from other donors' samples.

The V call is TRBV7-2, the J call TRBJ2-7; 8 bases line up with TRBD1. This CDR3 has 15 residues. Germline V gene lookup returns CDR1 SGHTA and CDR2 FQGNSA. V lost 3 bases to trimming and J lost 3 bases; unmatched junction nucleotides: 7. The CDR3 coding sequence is TGTGCCAGCAGCTTTCGCCAGGGGGCTTTCTACGAGCAGTACTTC. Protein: CASSFRQGAFYEQYF.

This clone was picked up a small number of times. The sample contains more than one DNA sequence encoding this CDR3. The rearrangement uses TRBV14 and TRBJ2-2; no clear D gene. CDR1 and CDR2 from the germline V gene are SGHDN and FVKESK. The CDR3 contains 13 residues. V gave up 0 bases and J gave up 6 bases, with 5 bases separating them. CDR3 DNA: TGTGCCAGCAGCCAAGACATAGCCGGGGAGCTGTTTTTT. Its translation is CASSQDIAGELFF.

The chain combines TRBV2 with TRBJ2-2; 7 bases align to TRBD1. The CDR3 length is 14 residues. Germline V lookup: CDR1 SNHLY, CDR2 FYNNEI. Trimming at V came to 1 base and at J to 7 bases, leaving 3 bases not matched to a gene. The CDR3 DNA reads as TGTGCCAGCAGTGAAGAGGGGGCTATCGGGGAGCTGTTTTTT. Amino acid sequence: CASSEEGAIGELFF.

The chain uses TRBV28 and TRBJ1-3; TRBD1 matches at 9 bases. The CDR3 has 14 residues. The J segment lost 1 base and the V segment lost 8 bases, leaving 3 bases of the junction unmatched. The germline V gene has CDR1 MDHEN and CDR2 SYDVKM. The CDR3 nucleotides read TGTGCCAGCTGGACAGGGGATTCTGGAAACACCATATATTTT. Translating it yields CASWTGDSGNTIYF.

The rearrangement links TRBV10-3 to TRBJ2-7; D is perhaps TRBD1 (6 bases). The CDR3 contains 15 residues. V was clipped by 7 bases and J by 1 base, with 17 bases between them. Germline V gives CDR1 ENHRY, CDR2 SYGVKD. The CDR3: CAIMGTGTKSYEQYF. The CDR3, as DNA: TGTGCCATCATGGGTACCGGGACAAAGTCCTACGAGCAGTACTTC.

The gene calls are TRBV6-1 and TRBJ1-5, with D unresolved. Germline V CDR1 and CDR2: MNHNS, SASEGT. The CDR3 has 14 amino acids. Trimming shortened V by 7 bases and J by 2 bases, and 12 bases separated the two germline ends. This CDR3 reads CASKDPARNQPQHF. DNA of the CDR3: TGTGCCAGCAAGGACCCAGCCCGCAATCAGCCCCAGCATTTT.

The CDR3 DNA sequence: TGTGCCAGCAGGCGGACAGGGCTATATGAAAAACTGTTTTTT. Protein sequence: CASRRTGLYEKLFF. The chain employs TRBV2 and TRBJ1-4; TRBD1 aligns across 8 bases. After removal of 6 bases from V and 6 bases from J, the junction contained 6 bases not matched to a gene. CDR1 is SNHLY and CDR2 is FYNNEI in the germline V gene. The CDR3 has 14 amino acids.

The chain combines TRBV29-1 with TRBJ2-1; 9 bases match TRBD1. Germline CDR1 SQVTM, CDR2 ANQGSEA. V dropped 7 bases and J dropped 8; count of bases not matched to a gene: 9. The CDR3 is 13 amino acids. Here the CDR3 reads CSALGDREDEQFF. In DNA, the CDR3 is TGCAGCGCGTTAGGGGACAGGGAGGATGAGCAGTTCTTC.

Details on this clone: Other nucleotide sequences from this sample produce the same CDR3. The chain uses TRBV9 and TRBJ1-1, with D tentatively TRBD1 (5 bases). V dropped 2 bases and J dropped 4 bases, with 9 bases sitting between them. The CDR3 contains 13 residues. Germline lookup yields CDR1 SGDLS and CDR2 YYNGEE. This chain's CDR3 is CASSVQGSTEAFF. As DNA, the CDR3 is TGTGCCAGCAGCGTCCAGGGCTCCACTGAAGCTTTCTTT.

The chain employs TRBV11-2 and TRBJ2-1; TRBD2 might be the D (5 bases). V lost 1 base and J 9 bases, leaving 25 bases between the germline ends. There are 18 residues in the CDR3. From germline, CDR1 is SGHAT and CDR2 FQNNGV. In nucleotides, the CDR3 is TGTGCCAGCAGCTTAGTAGTTGGAGGACCGGGAACCCCCCCTGAGCAGTTCTTC. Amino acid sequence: CASSLVVGGPGTPPEQFF.

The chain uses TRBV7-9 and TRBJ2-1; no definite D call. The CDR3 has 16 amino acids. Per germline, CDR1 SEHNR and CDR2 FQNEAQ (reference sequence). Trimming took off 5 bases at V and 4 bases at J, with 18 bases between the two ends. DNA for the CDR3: TGTGCCAGCAGCCCGTCGCTACCTGGGGATTACAATGAGCAGTTCTTC. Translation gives CASSPSLPGDYNEQFF.

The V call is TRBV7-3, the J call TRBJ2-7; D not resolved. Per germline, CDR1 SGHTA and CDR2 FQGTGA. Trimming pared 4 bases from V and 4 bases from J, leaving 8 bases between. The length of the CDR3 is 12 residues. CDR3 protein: CASSSPGYEQYF. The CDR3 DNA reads TGTGCCAGCAGCTCCCCCGGATACGAGCAGTACTTC.

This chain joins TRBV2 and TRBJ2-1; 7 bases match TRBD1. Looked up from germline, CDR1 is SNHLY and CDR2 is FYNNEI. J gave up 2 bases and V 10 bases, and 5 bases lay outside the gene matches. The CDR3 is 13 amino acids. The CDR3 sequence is CAIPTGTYNEQFF. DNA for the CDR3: TGTGCCATTCCGACAGGGACCTACAATGAGCAGTTCTTC.

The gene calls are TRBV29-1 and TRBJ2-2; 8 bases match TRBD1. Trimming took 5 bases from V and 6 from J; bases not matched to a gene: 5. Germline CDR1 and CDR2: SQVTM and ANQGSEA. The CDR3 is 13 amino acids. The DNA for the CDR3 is TGCAGCGTTCGGACAGGGACCGCCGGGGAGCTGTTTTTT. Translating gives CSVRTGTAGELFF.

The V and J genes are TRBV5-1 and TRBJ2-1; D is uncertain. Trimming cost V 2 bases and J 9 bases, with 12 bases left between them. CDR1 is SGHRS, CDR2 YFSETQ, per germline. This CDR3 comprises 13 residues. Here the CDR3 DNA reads TGCGCCAGCAGCTTAACGGTGACGGGTGAGCAGTTCTTC. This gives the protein CASSLTVTGEQFF.